The clone carrying this T cell receptor (beta chain) was seen repeatedly, ten times or more. Its target is not known. The data are from a study of neurological immune-mediated disorders. Points from the study as a whole: Neither clinical nor MRI features were associated with the multiple sclerosis repertoire cluster.

V lost 2 bases to trimming and J lost 6 bases, with 11 bases between them. The CDR3 runs 14 residues. The germline CDR1 and CDR2 sequences are DFQATT and SNEGSKA (reference sequence). TCRdb re-analysed the 5' RACE reads in MiXCR, keeping a single row per CDR3 protein. The sample carries around 66,000 distinct CDR3 sequences, 5.2% recorded once. This chain joins TRBV20-1 and TRBJ1-6; D is perhaps TRBD1 (5 bases). The sample comprised PBMCs. The receptor comes from a woman in her twenties or thirties with multiple sclerosis. The CDR3 sequence is CSARFQGSNSPLHF. CDR3 DNA sequence: TGCAGTGCTAGATTTCAGGGTAGTAATTCACCCCTCCACTTT.